This TCR beta chain comes out of a study of cytomegalovirus exposure and HLA in healthy donors. Study observations and caveats: The listing of fewer than 200 TCR beta chains classed them as cytomegalovirus-associated. TRBV6-2, TRBV6-3 and some other V segments were excluded as indistinguishable.

A word on this clone: What it binds is unknown.

Germline V gene lookup returns CDR1 LNHNV and CDR2 YYDKDF (reference sequence). The V gene lost 1 base and the J gene lost 0 bases, with 7 bases spanning the gap. This CDR3 has 15 amino acids. The PCR contained 60 Vbeta and 13 Jbeta primers. In the original analysis: Approximately 87 million unique TCR beta chains, some 11 million shared, were counted in a later analysis. Produced via immunoSEQ multiplex PCR; TCRdb's table is partial and in-frame only. That table supplies the V and J calls and clone size; D and trimming were determined from the DNA. This repertoire shows approximately 170,000 clones, around four fifths found once; its top ten account for 9% to 10%.

Sample: PBMCs. The receptor was derived from a man aged 18-30 years in good health and CMV-seropositive. The chain combines TRBV15 with TRBJ2-1; D call uncertain. The CDR3 protein is CATSRARSSYNEQFF. The CDR3 DNA reads as TGTGCCACCAGCAGAGCGAGGAGCTCCTACAATGAGCAGTTCTTC.